Following are 23 T cell receptor beta chains from one sample sequenced in a study of a mutant IDH1 vaccine in newly diagnosed glioma. These receptors' targets are unknown. Time point in this sample: week 5, during vaccination. Every vaccination contained 300 ug of the mutant IDH1 20-mer peptide and was paired with topical imiquimod. Generated by immunoSEQ multiplex PCR, the TCRdb table keeps only in-frame clones and is missing some. This sample has around 56,000 clones, with approximately 86% found just once. The specimen comprised PBMCs, sampled from a glioma patient whose treatment included an IDH1 peptide vaccine. The receptors here all came from a woman aged 18-29 years with glioma. Some clones in this sample may be carry-over from other donors' samples.

This chain joins TRBV5-4 and TRBJ2-5; 8 bases are shared with TRBD2. Trimming removed 4 bases from V and 4 bases from J; junction bases left unmatched: 6. Germline lookup yields CDR1 SGHNT and CDR2 YYREEE (reference sequence). The CDR3 is 14 residues long. CDR3 sequence: CASSPGGVRETQYF. CDR3 bases: TGTGCCAGCAGCCCCGGGGGGGTCCGAGAGACCCAGTACTTC.

Only one count was recorded for this clone. This chain joins TRBV2 and TRBJ1-2, with a weak D call TRBD1 (5 bases). Trimming stripped 4 bases from V and 1 base from J, with 10 bases between. This CDR3 is 14 amino acids long. CDR1 is SNHLY, CDR2 FYNNEI, per germline. As DNA, the CDR3 is TGTGCCAGCAGTGGGACATTGCTTAACTATGGCTACACCTTC. This codes for CASSGTLLNYGYTF.

The rearrangement joins TRBV7-8 to TRBJ1-1, with unresolved D. This CDR3 spans 10 amino acids. The germline V and J ends were trimmed by 1 base and 9 bases, with 3 bases remaining between them. Germline V gene data show CDR1 as SGHVS and CDR2 as FQNEAQ. The CDR3, as DNA: TGTGCCAGCAGCTTAGTCCAAGCTTTCTTT. Translation: CASSLVQAFF.

The V call is TRBV19, the J call TRBJ2-7; the match to TRBD1 covers 9 bases. J lost 6 bases, V lost 6 bases, and 9 bases had no gene match. This CDR3 has 14 amino acids. CDR1 is LNHDA, CDR2 SQIVND, per germline (reference sequence). CDR3 bases: TGTGCCAGTAGAGCACCGGGACAGGGAGGCGAGCAGTACTTC. Encoded protein: CASRAPGQGGEQYF.

A note on this clone: One junction end does not reproduce the germline sequence, and a read error may be involved. The chain uses TRBV2 and TRBJ1-4; 9 nucleotides agree with TRBD1. The V gene's germline CDR1 is SNHLY and CDR2 FYNNEI. The CDR3 runs to 15 residues. The chain's CDR3 is CASSFQQGAGEKLVF. CDR3 coding DNA: TGTGCCAGCAGTTTCCAACAGGGGGCAGGGGAAAAACTGGTTTTT.

The chain combines TRBV9 with TRBJ2-7; 10 nucleotides line up with TRBD1. V trimming: 0 bases; J trimming: 6 bases; junction bases outside the gene matches: 3. The CDR3 is 14 amino acids. The V gene's germline CDR1 is SGDLS and CDR2 YYNGEE. CDR3 coding DNA: TGTGCCAGCAGCGTAGTTGGGGACAGGGGCGAGCAGTACTTC. Residues: CASSVVGDRGEQYF.

This chain connects TRBV19 to TRBJ1-5; D is possibly TRBD1 (5 bases). Trimming removed 5 bases from V and 7 bases from J, with 15 bases in between. The CDR3 is 14 amino acids. Germline-derived CDR1 and CDR2 are LNHDA and SQIVND (reference sequence). The CDR3 DNA reads TGTGCCAGTAGTCCAGACAGAGTCGGGCAGCCCCAGCATTTT. It specifies CASSPDRVGQPQHF.

The genes are TRBV5-5 and TRBJ1-1, with a possible D match to TRBD1 (6 bases). The CDR3 runs 15 residues. The V gene's germline CDR1 is SGHKS and CDR2 YYEKEE (reference sequence). The V gene lost 2 bases and the J gene lost 0 bases, with 11 bases spanning the gap. Here the CDR3 reads CASSFQGNMNTEAFF. The DNA of the CDR3 is TGTGCCAGCAGCTTTCAGGGGAACATGAACACTGAAGCTTTCTTT.

The chain recombines TRBV5-4 with TRBJ2-3, with TRBD2 matching 8 bases. CDR3 length equals 14 residues. Trimming at V came to 2 bases and at J to 4 bases, leaving 3 bases not matched to a gene. Germline V gene sequence: CDR1 SGHNT, CDR2 YYREEE (reference sequence). The CDR3 sequence: CASSFGGGSDTQYF. The CDR3 DNA follows: TGTGCCAGCAGCTTTGGCGGGGGGTCAGATACGCAGTATTTT.

J is TRBJ1-6 and V is TRBV7-8, with a tentative D call TRBD1 (5 bases). V was clipped by 5 bases and J by 9 bases, with 11 bases between them. The germline V gene encodes CDR1 SGHVS and CDR2 FQNEAQ. The CDR3 is 13 residues long. This CDR3 is CASSPWGVSPLHF. The CDR3 DNA is TGTGCCAGCAGCCCCTGGGGGGTTTCACCCCTCCACTTT.

V is TRBV6-1 and J is TRBJ2-7, with D possibly TRBD2 on 5 matching bases. CDR1 and CDR2 (germline): MNHNS, SASEGT. Trimming cost V 4 bases and J 0 bases, with 13 bases left between them. The CDR3 is 15 amino acids. The CDR3 sequence: CASSGRAGSSYEQYF. The CDR3 region has the DNA TGTGCCAGCAGTGGAAGGGCTGGGAGCTCCTACGAGCAGTACTTC.

The rearrangement uses TRBV19 and TRBJ2-7; D might be TRBD1 or TRBD2, each matching 5 bases. The germline CDR1 and CDR2 sequences are LNHDA and SQIVND (reference sequence). V lost 7 bases and J lost 3, with 10 bases in between. The CDR3 is 12 amino acids. The CDR3 reads CASTGAIYEQYF. The CDR3 DNA is TGTGCCAGTACCGGGGCCATCTACGAGCAGTACTTC.

The chain links TRBV6-5 to TRBJ2-1; no clear D. CDR1 is MNHEY and CDR2 is SVGAGI in the germline V gene. The CDR3 sequence is 13 residues long. Trimming shortened V by 4 bases and J by 6 bases, and 10 bases separated the two germline ends. The CDR3 coding sequence is TGTGCCAGCAGTTTAACGATAGCCAATGAGCAGTTCTTC. It is translated as CASSLTIANEQFF.

The gene calls are TRBV6-1 and TRBJ1-2; D uncertain. In germline, CDR1 is MNHNS, CDR2 SASEGT. V was trimmed by 1 base and J by 3 bases, leaving 15 bases between them. This CDR3 has 16 amino acids. CDR3: CASSEEVWTAYYGYTF. Written as DNA, the CDR3 is TGTGCCAGCAGTGAAGAGGTCTGGACTGCTTACTATGGCTACACCTTC.

The rearrangement uses TRBV6-6 and TRBJ1-5; 7 bases are shared with TRBD1. V shed 0 bases and J 4 bases; nucleotides not matched to a gene: 0. The CDR3 sequence is 14 residues long. Germline-derived CDR1 and CDR2 are MNHNY and SVGAGI (reference sequence). The CDR3 region has the DNA TGTGCCAGCAGTTACTCGACAGGGAATCAGCCCCAGCATTTT. This sequence encodes CASSYSTGNQPQHF.

The V gene is TRBV5-5, the J gene TRBJ1-1, with 9 bases matching TRBD1. CDR1 and CDR2 from the germline V gene are SGHKS and YYEKEE (reference sequence). This CDR3 comprises 13 residues. V was pared by 4 bases and J by 10 bases, with 8 bases of the junction left unmatched. The CDR3 sequence is CASSPGQGRRAFF. CDR3 DNA: TGTGCCAGCAGCCCAGGACAGGGGAGGAGAGCTTTCTTT.

In this sample, this clone turned up once. The chain combines TRBV4-3 with TRBJ1-2; possible D gene TRBD1, 6 bases. V lost 1 base, J lost 1 base, and 13 bases lay in between. This CDR3 has 16 residues. Germline V gene data show CDR1 as LGHNA and CDR2 as YSLEER. For the CDR3, the DNA is TGCGCCAGCAGCCAAGGGCGACAGGAGAATAACTATGGCTACACCTTC. Residues: CASSQGRQENNYGYTF.

The chain employs TRBV11-2 and TRBJ2-5; 10 bases fit TRBD2. Germline CDR1 reads SGHAT; CDR2 reads FQNNGV. This CDR3 contains 14 residues. V dropped 6 bases and J dropped 4; count of bases not matched to a gene: 5. CDR3 sequence reads: CASSSTSGRETQYF. Here the CDR3 DNA reads TGTGCCAGCAGTTCGACTAGCGGGCGAGAGACCCAGTACTTC.

This chain links TRBV4-1 with TRBJ2-7; 7 bases map to TRBD2. CDR3 length equals 16 residues. Germline trimming cut 1 base from V and 1 base from J; bases unmatched to any gene: 7. CDR1 is MGHRA, CDR2 YSYEKL, per germline. The CDR3 bases are TGCGCCAGCAGCCAAGGGGGCCTAGCGGTATCCTACGAGCAGTACTTC. As protein: CASSQGGLAVSYEQYF.

The V gene is TRBV4-1, the J gene TRBJ2-7, with D unresolved. Trimming pared 1 base from V and 10 bases from J, leaving 2 bases between. CDR3 length: 9 amino acids. Germline values: CDR1 MGHRA, CDR2 YSYEKL. The CDR3 loop is CASSQVQYF. CDR3 coding DNA: TGCGCCAGCAGCCAAGTCCAGTACTTC.

A single count supports this clone. The J gene is TRBJ2-2, the V gene TRBV4-3; D is uncertain. Trimming took off 0 bases at V and 3 bases at J, with 11 bases between the two ends. The CDR3 contains 16 residues. CDR1 is LGHNA, CDR2 YSLEER, per germline. The CDR3 DNA reads as TGCGCCAGCAGCCAAGATCCCCCCCAGCACACCGGGGAGCTGTTTTTT. Protein sequence: CASSQDPPQHTGELFF.

This clone was observed a single time. The rearrangement links TRBV10-3 to TRBJ2-7, with D perhaps matching TRBD1 or TRBD2 (5 bases each). The CDR3 is 14 residues long. The V end was cut by 0 bases, the J end by 7 bases, with 13 bases between. The germline CDR1 and CDR2 sequences are ENHRY and SYGVKD. The chain's CDR3 is CAISESVGDGEQYF. The CDR3 DNA sequence: TGTGCCATCAGTGAGTCGGTAGGGGACGGGGAGCAGTACTTC.

This sequence joins TRBV29-1 and TRBJ2-1; D might be TRBD2 (5 bases). CDR1 and CDR2 (germline): SQVTM, ANQGSEA. The CDR3 has 13 residues. Trimming pared 4 bases from V and 7 bases from J, leaving 14 bases between. As DNA, the CDR3 is TGCAGCGTTGCGCAAGGGAGTGTTAATGAGCAGTTCTTC. It encodes CSVAQGSVNEQFF.